These 22 T cell receptor beta chains originate from one sample sequenced in a study of cytomegalovirus exposure and HLA in healthy donors. Use of 60 Vbeta and 13 Jbeta primers characterized the PCR. Profiled with immunoSEQ multiplex PCR; TCRdb holds only in-frame clones, not every one. The table shows 45,000 to 65,000 clones, with 72% occurring only once. Sequenced input: PBMCs. The origin of the receptors is a woman aged 45 to 65 in good health and CMV-seropositive.

The V and J genes are TRBV25-1 and TRBJ1-2; maybe TRBD1 (6 bases). The ends were cut back, 3 bases at V and 3 bases at J, with 11 bases in the middle. The germline gives CDR1 MGHDK, CDR2 SYGVNS. This CDR3 is 14 amino acids long. The CDR3: CASSDHRTDYGYTF. CDR3 DNA sequence: TGTGCCAGCAGTGACCATAGGACAGACTATGGCTACACCTTC.

This clone appeared many times. The chain combines TRBV4-3 with TRBJ1-5; no definite D call. Trimming cost V 0 bases and J 5 bases, with 11 bases left between them. Germline V gene data show CDR1 as LGHNA and CDR2 as YSLEER. This CDR3 contains 15 residues. This CDR3 reads CASSQDRRSYQPQHF. In DNA form, the CDR3 reads TGCGCCAGCAGCCAAGATCGGAGGTCTTATCAGCCCCAGCATTTT.

This rearrangement joins TRBV18 to TRBJ1-5, with D possibly TRBD1 on 6 matching bases. The germline CDR1 and CDR2 sequences are KGHSH and LQKENI. Trimming shortened V by 2 bases and J by 4 bases, and 15 bases separated the two germline ends. The CDR3 is made up of 16 amino acids. DNA for the CDR3: TGTGCCAGCTCACCATTTAATACAGGGTCAAATCAGCCCCAGCATTTT. Translation gives CASSPFNTGSNQPQHF.

CDR3 residues: CASSARVNEQFF. In DNA, the CDR3 is TGCGCCAGCAGCGCTAGAGTGAATGAGCAGTTCTTC. The chain couples TRBV5-1 to TRBJ2-1; the D is unclear. Trimming cost V 4 bases and J 7 bases, with 9 bases left between them. CDR1 is SGHRS, CDR2 YFSETQ, per germline. The length of the CDR3 is 12 residues.

The DNA of the CDR3 is TGTGCCAGCAGCTCTTCGGGGGGAAACTACGAGCAGTACTTC. This codes for CASSSSGGNYEQYF. The rearrangement joins TRBV7-2 to TRBJ2-5; 7 bases match TRBD2. The last part of the DNA fits TRBJ2-7 better; the J call may be wrong. Germline lookup yields CDR1 SGHTA and CDR2 FQGNSA. This CDR3 is built from 14 residues.

The chain joins TRBV4-3 to TRBJ1-2; tentative D call: TRBD1 (6 bases). Germline CDR1 LGHNA, CDR2 YSLEER. V was pared by 4 bases and J by 3 bases, with 15 bases between. CDR3 size: 15 residues. CDR3 sequence: CASSRGQWEDYGYTF. DNA of the CDR3: TGCGCCAGCAGCCGCGGACAGTGGGAAGACTATGGCTACACCTTC.

The chain links TRBV27 to TRBJ2-5; D is perhaps TRBD1 (5 bases). The better agreement between TRBJ2-7 and the DNA end casts doubt on the J call. The CDR3 is 12 amino acids. Germline-derived CDR1 and CDR2 are MNHEY and SMNVEV (reference sequence). CDR3: CASSPTGYEQYF. In DNA, the CDR3 is TGTGCCAGCAGTCCCACAGGCTACGAGCAGTACTTC.

V usage is TRBV9 and J usage is TRBJ1-2, with TRBD1 identical over 9 bases. CDR3 length: 12 amino acids. Losses at the gene ends were 5 bases for V and 6 bases for J; bases not matched to a gene: 2. Germline V gene lookup returns CDR1 SGDLS and CDR2 YYNGEE. CDR3 bases: TGTGCCAGCAGAGGACAGGGGCATGGCTACACCTTC. Translation gives CASRGQGHGYTF.

This clone occurred a few times. This chain connects TRBV7-9 to TRBJ1-2; unclear D gene. Germline-derived CDR1 and CDR2 are SEHNR and FQNEAQ (reference sequence). The CDR3 contains 12 residues. V lost 2 bases, J lost 11 bases, and 12 bases lay in between. CDR3 residues: CASSLNAGLYTF. As DNA, the CDR3 is TGTGCCAGCAGCTTAAATGCGGGATTGTACACCTTC.

This clone was seen just once. V and J are TRBV7-2 and TRBJ2-3; D gene ambiguous. The V and J ends lost 0 bases and 0 bases respectively, with 7 bases between them. Germline values: CDR1 SGHTA, CDR2 FQGNSA. CDR3 length equals 15 residues. CDR3 coding DNA: TGTGCCAGCAGCTTAGCGGCGGTAAGCACAGATACGCAGTATTTT. Its protein product is CASSLAAVSTDTQYF.

The V and J genes are TRBV6-6 and TRBJ1-2, with D unclear. This CDR3 is 14 amino acids long. Germline V gives CDR1 MNHNY, CDR2 SVGAGI (reference sequence). Trimming pared 5 bases from V and 6 bases from J, leaving 16 bases between. The CDR3 protein is CASSPYSRENGYTF. The DNA of the CDR3 is TGTGCCAGCAGTCCTTATAGTCGTGAGAATGGCTACACCTTC.

The chain carries TRBV6-6 and TRBJ2-3; perhaps TRBD2 as D (5 bases). The germline gives CDR1 MNHNY, CDR2 SVGAGI (reference sequence). There are 14 residues in the CDR3. V gave up 2 bases and J gave up 2 bases, with 8 bases separating them. DNA for the CDR3: TGTGCCAGCAGTTACACGGGGTCCACAGATACGCAGTATTTT. As protein: CASSYTGSTDTQYF.

This chain joins TRBV6-1 and TRBJ1-1; D uncertain. Germline V gene sequence: CDR1 MNHNS, CDR2 SASEGT. The CDR3 spans 14 residues. Trimming left V 6 bases short and J 7 bases short, with 18 bases between. The CDR3 bases are TGTGCCAGCAGCGACCCCATGGAGGTAGGTGAAGCTTTCTTT. This encodes CASSDPMEVGEAFF.

The V gene is TRBV18, the J gene TRBJ1-2; tentatively, D is TRBD1 (5 bases). CDR1 and CDR2 (germline): KGHSH, LQKENI. Between the trimmed V and J ends, which lost 3 bases and 5 bases, there was a span of 13 bases. CDR3 length: 14 amino acids. CDR3 sequence (DNA): TGTGCCAGCTCACCGAGACAGTCTCGTTATGGCTACACCTTC. It encodes CASSPRQSRYGYTF.

V gene TRBV2 combines with J gene TRBJ1-1; D unresolved. Germline CDR1 SNHLY, CDR2 FYNNEI. The V end lost 5 bases, the J end lost 0 bases, and 7 bases lay between the germline ends. The CDR3 is 13 amino acids. The CDR3 region has the DNA TGTGCCAGCAGTAACAGCTTGAACACTGAAGCTTTCTTT. It encodes CASSNSLNTEAFF. Together with reference TRBV2 and TRBJ1-1, the CDR3 gives the full variable domain: EPEVTQTPSHQVTQMGQEVILRCVPISNHLYFYWYRQILGQKVEFLVSFYNNEISEKSEIFDDQFSVERPDGSNFTLKIRSTKLEDSAMYFCASSNSLNTEAFFGQGTRLTVV.

This clone has a handful of counts. J is TRBJ1-2 and V is TRBV4-2; 12 positions agree with TRBD1. This CDR3 contains 15 residues. Germline CDR1 is LGHNA and CDR2 is YNFKEQ. Losses at the gene ends were 4 bases for V and 3 bases for J; bases not matched to a gene: 3. The CDR3 is CASSLGTGGDYGYTF. CDR3 nucleotides: TGTGCCAGCAGCCTGGGGACAGGGGGCGACTATGGCTACACCTTC.

The rearrangement links TRBV29-1 to TRBJ2-7, with a weak D call TRBD1 (5 bases). CDR1 and CDR2 from the germline V gene are SQVTM and ANQGSEA. The CDR3 consists of 15 residues. Trimming removed 0 bases from V and 1 base from J, with 13 bases in between. The CDR3 reads CSVEDQTERSYEQYF. The CDR3 nucleotides read TGCAGCGTTGAAGATCAGACAGAGAGATCCTACGAGCAGTACTTC.

The rearrangement uses TRBV19 and TRBJ1-6, with a tentative D call TRBD1 (5 bases). Per the germline V gene, CDR1 is LNHDA and CDR2 is SQIVND (reference sequence). This CDR3 has 16 residues. Deletions cut 5 bases from V and 0 bases from J, with 11 bases between. CDR3 loop: CASSDSKSSYNSPLHF. The CDR3 coding sequence is TGTGCCAGTAGTGACAGCAAGAGCTCCTATAATTCACCCCTCCACTTT.

The chain employs TRBV19 and TRBJ2-7, with D possibly TRBD1 on 5 matching bases. CDR1 is LNHDA and CDR2 is SQIVND in the germline V gene (reference sequence). CDR3 length: 15 residues. Trimming took 3 bases from V and 0 from J, leaving 12 bases between them. CDR3 protein: CASSIRDSLSYEQYF. DNA of the CDR3: TGTGCCAGTAGTATTCGTGACAGTCTCTCCTACGAGCAGTACTTC.

CDR3 in DNA: TGTGCCAGCTCACCTGAGGGAGCCCGGGGCTACACCTTC. This encodes CASSPEGARGYTF. The chain carries TRBV18 and TRBJ1-2; D remains ambiguous. CDR1 and CDR2 from the germline V gene are KGHSH and LQKENI. The CDR3 runs 13 residues. Trimming took off 3 bases at V and 8 bases at J, with 13 bases between the two ends.

V and J are TRBV7-9 and TRBJ1-3; tentative D call: TRBD1 (5 bases). This CDR3 region has 13 residues. Trimming pared 3 bases from V and 10 bases from J, leaving 13 bases between. Germline CDR1 SEHNR, CDR2 FQNEAQ (reference sequence). The CDR3 sequence is CASSLSREMTIYF. The DNA of the CDR3 is TGTGCCAGCAGCTTGTCCAGGGAAATGACCATATATTTT.

The rearrangement links TRBV29-1 to TRBJ1-1; 8 nucleotides agree with TRBD1. With 5 bases clipped from V and 3 bases from J, the junction kept 5 bases outside the gene matches. The germline gives CDR1 SQVTM, CDR2 ANQGSEA. CDR3 length: 13 residues. CDR3 nucleotide sequence: TGCAGCGTTTCCCTGACAGGGGACACTGAAGCTTTCTTT. As protein: CSVSLTGDTEAFF.